These 21 T cell receptor beta chains originate from one sample sequenced in a study of CD8 T cells in ankylosing spondylitis. Overall study findings and caveats: A TCR beta motif of roughly 8 highly homologous variants seemed to mark ankylosing spondylitis blood.

Each CDR3 protein is one row after TCRdb ran MiXCR on the 5' RACE reads. Here the sample spans about 500,000 distinct CDR3 sequences, roughly 12% being singletons. For these TCRs, the target antigens are not known. Specimen: blood, either unsorted or a sorted T cell fraction (not recorded which). These receptors originate from a male donor with ankylosing spondylitis.

The chain links TRBV11-2 to TRBJ2-5, with TRBD2 as a possible D gene (6 bases). CDR3 length equals 15 residues. Trimming removed 5 bases at V and 5 bases at J, with 18 bases between. The germline CDR1 and CDR2 sequences are SGHAT and FQNNGV. The CDR3 DNA sequence: TGTGCCAGCAGCCCACAGGCCGGGAGTGGCGAGACCCAGTACTTC. It yields the protein CASSPQAGSGETQYF.

The V call is TRBV7-9, the J call TRBJ2-7; D unclear. This CDR3 has 13 amino acids. The germline V gene has CDR1 SEHNR and CDR2 FQNEAQ (reference sequence). The V and J ends lost 1 base and 6 bases respectively, with 10 bases between them. CDR3 region: CASSLVGPSEQYF. For the CDR3, the DNA is TGTGCCAGCAGCTTAGTGGGCCCCTCCGAGCAGTACTTC.

The J gene is TRBJ2-5, the V gene TRBV5-1, with D perhaps matching TRBD2 (6 bases). CDR1 and CDR2 from the germline V gene are SGHRS and YFSETQ. V was cut by 5 bases and J by 5 bases, with 10 bases left in between. This CDR3 has 12 amino acids. The CDR3 reads CASRDSGETQYF. In DNA, the CDR3 is TGCGCCAGCAGAGACAGCGGGGAGACCCAGTACTTC.

This clonotype was observed a handful of times. The chain employs TRBV13 and TRBJ1-1; possible D gene TRBD1, 5 bases. Germline V gene sequence: CDR1 PRHDT, CDR2 FYEKMQ (reference sequence). The CDR3 consists of 14 residues. V shed 2 bases and J shed 5 bases, with 12 bases lying between them. The CDR3 region has the DNA TGTGCCAGCAGCTTACTGGGGGAGGAGACTGAAGCTTTCTTT. It specifies CASSLLGEETEAFF.

This clonotype was counted between two and nine times. The gene calls are TRBV6-1 and TRBJ1-5; D call uncertain. Germline lookup yields CDR1 MNHNS and CDR2 SASEGT. The V end lost 8 bases, the J end lost 5 bases, and 4 bases lay between the germline ends. This CDR3 comprises 10 residues. The DNA of the CDR3 is TGTGCCAGCGGAGATCAGCCCCAGCATTTT. Amino acid sequence: CASGDQPQHF.

The CDR3 coding sequence is TGTGCCAGCAGCTACCGCTCTGGAAACACCATATATTTT. Its translation: CASSYRSGNTIYF. This rearrangement joins TRBV7-2 to TRBJ1-3; no clear D gene. The CDR3 length is 13 residues. Per germline, CDR1 SGHTA and CDR2 FQGNSA. V lost 4 bases and J 0 bases, leaving 4 bases between the germline ends.

A few counts support this clonotype. J is TRBJ1-2 and V is TRBV6-1; D gene unclear. The germline V and J ends were trimmed by 0 bases and 4 bases, with 15 bases remaining between them. Germline values: CDR1 MNHNS, CDR2 SASEGT. CDR3 size: 16 residues. CDR3 amino acids: CASSEALPVTVYGYTF. The CDR3 region has the DNA TGTGCCAGCAGTGAAGCGCTTCCGGTGACTGTCTATGGCTACACCTTC.

In this sample, this clonotype turned up a few times. This chain uses TRBV24-1 with TRBJ2-3, with 11 bases fitting TRBD2. CDR3 length: 18 amino acids. V lost 4 bases and J lost 0; bases outside the gene matches: 8. CDR1 is KGHDR, CDR2 SFDVKD, per germline. The DNA of the CDR3 is TGTGCCACCAGTGACACCGGGACTAGCGGTTCTAGCACAGATACGCAGTATTTT. The encoded protein is CATSDTGTSGSSTDTQYF.

In its sample, this clonotype was seen a few times. This chain connects TRBV6-5 to TRBJ1-5, with TRBD1 matching over 9 bases. The CDR3 extends over 15 amino acids. The germline CDR1 and CDR2 sequences are MNHEY and SVGAGI. J lost 2 bases, V lost 4 bases, and 3 bases had no gene match. CDR3 in DNA: TGTGCCAGCAGTTTGACAGGGGGGGGCAATCAGCCCCAGCATTTT. Translated: CASSLTGGGNQPQHF.

This clonotype was counted many times. The chain joins TRBV12-3 or TRBV12-4 to TRBJ1-1, with 8 bases fitting TRBD1. There are 13 residues in the CDR3. Trimming at V came to 6 bases and at J to 4 bases, leaving 4 bases not matched to a gene. The CDR3 region is CASRPTGGTEAFF. CDR3 sequence (DNA): TGTGCCAGCAGACCCACAGGGGGCACTGAAGCTTTCTTT.

The chain links TRBV5-1 to TRBJ2-3, with 12 bases identical to TRBD1. The CDR3 length is 23 residues. CDR1 and CDR2 (germline): SGHRS, YFSETQ. Unmatched junction bases numbered 22, after V lost 0 bases and J lost 2 bases. The CDR3 DNA sequence: TGCGCCAGCAGCTTGGCTCTAGGATGGGGGACAGGGGGCATTACGGTCCCCACAGATACGCAGTATTTT. It translates to CASSLALGWGTGGITVPTDTQYF.

The rearrangement uses TRBV5-5 and TRBJ2-2; no clear D. The CDR3 length is 12 residues. CDR1 and CDR2 from the germline V gene are SGHKS and YYEKEE (reference sequence). The ends were cut back, 4 bases at V and 6 bases at J, with 7 bases in the middle. The chain's CDR3 is CASSRLSGELFF. CDR3 DNA sequence: TGTGCCAGCAGCCGACTCTCCGGGGAGCTGTTTTTT. The entire variable domain, with the rest obtained from reference TRBV5-5 and TRBJ2-2, is as follows: DAGVTQSPTHLIKTRGQQVTLRCSPISGHKSVSWYQQVLGQGPQFIFQYYEKEERGRGNFPDRFSARQFPNYSSELNVNALLLGDSALYLCASSRLSGELFFGEGSRLTVL.

This clonotype came up many times. V is TRBV5-1 and J is TRBJ2-3; a weak D match, TRBD1 (6 bases). This CDR3 region has 14 residues. The germline gives CDR1 SGHRS, CDR2 YFSETQ. V was trimmed by 3 bases and J by 1 base, leaving 9 bases between them. CDR3 nucleotides: TGCGCCAGCAGCTCAGGGGTTGGCACAGATACGCAGTATTTT. This sequence encodes CASSSGVGTDTQYF.

This clonotype was counted many times. The rearrangement joins TRBV11-2 to TRBJ2-4; D is ambiguous. Germline-derived CDR1 and CDR2 are SGHAT and FQNNGV. CDR3 length: 12 residues. V was clipped by 0 bases and J by 8 bases, with 5 bases between them. The CDR3 DNA sequence: TGTGCCAGCAGCTTAGATAGGGACATTCAGTACTTC. Translating gives CASSLDRDIQYF.

The rearrangement links TRBV5-5 to TRBJ2-2, with TRBD2 as a possible D gene (5 bases). Trimming shortened V by 2 bases and J by 9 bases, and 11 bases separated the two germline ends. The CDR3 is 13 residues long. CDR1 and CDR2 from the germline V gene are SGHKS and YYEKEE (reference sequence). The CDR3 coding sequence is TGTGCCAGCAGCTTCCCGGGGAACCGGGAGCTGTTTTTT. It translates to CASSFPGNRELFF.

This clonotype came up a few times. J is TRBJ2-2 and V is TRBV5-5; 7 bases match TRBD1. Trimming at V came to 1 base and at J to 3 bases, leaving 3 bases not matched to a gene. Looked up from germline, CDR1 is SGHKS and CDR2 is YYEKEE (reference sequence). The CDR3 is made up of 15 amino acids. DNA of the CDR3: TGTGCCAGCAGCTTGACAGGGGTGGACACCGGGGAGCTGTTTTTT. Translated, it gives CASSLTGVDTGELFF.

This clonotype was seen many times. The chain couples TRBV29-1 to TRBJ2-5; D remains ambiguous. The CDR3 is made up of 12 amino acids. From germline, CDR1 is SQVTM and CDR2 ANQGSEA. Trimming removed 7 bases at V and 2 bases at J, with 11 bases between. CDR3 amino acids: CSALTDQETQYF. Written as DNA, the CDR3 is TGCAGCGCCCTAACAGATCAAGAGACCCAGTACTTC. Full variable domain (missing parts from reference TRBV29-1 and TRBJ2-5): SAVISQKPSRDICQRGTSLTIQCQVDSQVTMMFWYRQQPGQSLTLIATANQGSEATYESGFVIDKFPISRPNLTFSTLTVSNMSPEDSSIYLCSALTDQETQYFGPGTRLLVL.

CDR3 sequence (DNA): TGTGCCACCAGTGATCCTACAGGGTCTGGGGCCAACGTCCTGACTTTC. This translates into CATSDPTGSGANVLTF. The chain has TRBV24-1 and TRBJ2-6; D possibly corresponds to TRBD1 (6 bases). This CDR3 region has 16 residues. V gave up 3 bases and J gave up 1 base, with 9 bases separating them. Looked up from germline, CDR1 is KGHDR and CDR2 is SFDVKD.

This clonotype appeared many times. The chain has TRBV3-1 and TRBJ2-3, with D perhaps matching TRBD2 (6 bases). This CDR3 comprises 13 residues. V was pared by 1 base and J by 6 bases, with 8 bases between. Germline V gives CDR1 LGHDT, CDR2 YNNKEL (reference sequence). As DNA, the CDR3 is TGTGCCAGCAGCCAAGGGCTAGCGGATACGCAGTATTTT. Translation: CASSQGLADTQYF.

This clonotype was detected a few times. This rearrangement joins TRBV7-9 to TRBJ1-5, with D possibly being TRBD1 (5 bases). The CDR3 is 16 amino acids. The V gene's germline CDR1 is SEHNR and CDR2 FQNEAQ (reference sequence). V lost 4 bases, J lost 5 bases, and 18 bases lay in between. The CDR3 nucleotides are TGTGCCAGCAGCTCCTGGACCGGGGGTAAGGATCAGCCCCAGCATTTT. It is translated as CASSSWTGGKDQPQHF.

This clonotype was found many times. The genes are TRBV7-9 and TRBJ1-2, with D hard to call. Germline values: CDR1 SEHNR, CDR2 FQNEAQ (reference sequence). The CDR3 spans 14 residues. The V end was cut by 1 base, the J end by 4 bases, with 10 bases between. CDR3 sequence: CASSLDGSAYGYTF. CDR3 in DNA: TGTGCCAGCAGCTTAGACGGGTCGGCCTATGGCTACACCTTC. Combining the CDR3 with reference TRBV7-9 and TRBJ1-2 gives the whole variable domain DTGVSQNPRHKITKRGQNVTFRCDPISEHNRLYWYRQTLGQGPEFLTYFQNEAQLEKSRLLSDRFSAERPKGSFSTLEIQRTEQGDSAMYLCASSLDGSAYGYTFGSGTRLTVV.